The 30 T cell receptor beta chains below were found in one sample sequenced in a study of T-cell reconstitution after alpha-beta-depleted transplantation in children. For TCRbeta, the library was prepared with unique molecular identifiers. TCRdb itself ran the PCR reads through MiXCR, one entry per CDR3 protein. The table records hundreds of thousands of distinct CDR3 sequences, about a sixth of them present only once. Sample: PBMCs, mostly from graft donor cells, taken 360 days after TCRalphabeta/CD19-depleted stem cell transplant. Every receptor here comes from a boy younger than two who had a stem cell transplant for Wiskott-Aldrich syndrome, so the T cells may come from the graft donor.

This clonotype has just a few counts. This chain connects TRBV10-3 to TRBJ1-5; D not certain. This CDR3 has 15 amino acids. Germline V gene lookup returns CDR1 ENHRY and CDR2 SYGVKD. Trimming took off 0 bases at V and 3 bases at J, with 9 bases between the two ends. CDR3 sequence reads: CAISESSYDNQPQHF. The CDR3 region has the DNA TGTGCCATCAGTGAGTCGAGCTATGACAATCAGCCCCAGCATTTT.

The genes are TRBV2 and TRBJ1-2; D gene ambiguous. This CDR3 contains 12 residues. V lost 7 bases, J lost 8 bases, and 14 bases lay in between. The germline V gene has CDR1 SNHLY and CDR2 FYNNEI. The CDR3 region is CASTSNGIGYTF. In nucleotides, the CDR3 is TGTGCCAGCACCTCAAATGGGATCGGCTACACCTTC.

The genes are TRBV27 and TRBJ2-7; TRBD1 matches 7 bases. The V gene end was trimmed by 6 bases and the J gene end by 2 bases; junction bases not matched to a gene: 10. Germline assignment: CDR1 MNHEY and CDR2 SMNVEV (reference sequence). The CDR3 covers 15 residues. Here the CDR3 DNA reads TGTGCCAGCAGCCCACGCCGGGACAGTGCCTACGAGCAGTACTTC. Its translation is CASSPRRDSAYEQYF.

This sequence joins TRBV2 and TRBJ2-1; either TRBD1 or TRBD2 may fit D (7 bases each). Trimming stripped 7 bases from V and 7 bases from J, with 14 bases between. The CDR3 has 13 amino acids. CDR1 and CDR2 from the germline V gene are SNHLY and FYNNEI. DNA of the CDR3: TGTGCCAGCAAGGGCAGGGGGGGGAATGAGCAGTTCTTC. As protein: CASKGRGGNEQFF.

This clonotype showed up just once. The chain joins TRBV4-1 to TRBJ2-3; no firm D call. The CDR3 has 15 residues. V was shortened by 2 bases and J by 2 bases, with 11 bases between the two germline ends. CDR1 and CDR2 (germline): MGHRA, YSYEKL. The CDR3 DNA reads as TGCGCCAGCAGCCAATGGACGACCAACACAGATACGCAGTATTTT. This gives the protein CASSQWTTNTDTQYF.

The CDR3 spells CASSLIPHTGELFF. The CDR3 DNA sequence: TGTGCCAGCAGTTTAATCCCTCACACCGGGGAGCTGTTTTTT. The chain uses TRBV12-3 or TRBV12-4 and TRBJ2-2; D ambiguous. V was trimmed by 2 bases and J by 3 bases, leaving 7 bases between them. The CDR3 has 14 amino acids.

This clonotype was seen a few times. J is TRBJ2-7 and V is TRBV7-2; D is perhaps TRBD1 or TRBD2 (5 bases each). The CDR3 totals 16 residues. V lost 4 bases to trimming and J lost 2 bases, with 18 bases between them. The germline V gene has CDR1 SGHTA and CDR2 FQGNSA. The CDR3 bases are TGTGCCAGCAGCTCCGCAGGGACCATCGCTGCCTACGAGCAGTACTTC. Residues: CASSSAGTIAAYEQYF.

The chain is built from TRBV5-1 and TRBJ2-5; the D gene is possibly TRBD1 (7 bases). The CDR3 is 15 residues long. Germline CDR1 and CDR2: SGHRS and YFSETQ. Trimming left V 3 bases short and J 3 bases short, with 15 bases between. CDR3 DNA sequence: TGCGCCAGCAGCTGGGGACAGTGGAGGGAAGAGACCCAGTACTTC. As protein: CASSWGQWREETQYF. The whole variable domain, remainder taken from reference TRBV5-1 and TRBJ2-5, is KAGVTQTPRYLIKTRGQQVTLSCSPISGHRSVSWYQQTPGQGLQFLFEYFSETQRNKGNFPGRFSGRQFSNSRSEMNVSTLELGDSALYLCASSWGQWREETQYFGPGTRLLVL.

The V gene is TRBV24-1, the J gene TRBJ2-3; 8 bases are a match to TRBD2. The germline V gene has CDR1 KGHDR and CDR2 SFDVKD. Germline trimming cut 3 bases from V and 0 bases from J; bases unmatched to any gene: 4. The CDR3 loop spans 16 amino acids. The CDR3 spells CATSDPSSGSTDTQYF. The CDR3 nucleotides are TGTGCCACCAGTGATCCTTCTAGCGGGAGCACAGATACGCAGTATTTT.

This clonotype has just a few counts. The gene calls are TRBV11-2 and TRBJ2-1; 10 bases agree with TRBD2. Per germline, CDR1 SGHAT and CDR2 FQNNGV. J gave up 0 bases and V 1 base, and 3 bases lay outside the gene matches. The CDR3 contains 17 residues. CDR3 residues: CASSLVASGSSYNEQFF. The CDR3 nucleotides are TGTGCCAGCAGCTTAGTGGCTAGCGGGAGCTCCTACAATGAGCAGTTCTTC.

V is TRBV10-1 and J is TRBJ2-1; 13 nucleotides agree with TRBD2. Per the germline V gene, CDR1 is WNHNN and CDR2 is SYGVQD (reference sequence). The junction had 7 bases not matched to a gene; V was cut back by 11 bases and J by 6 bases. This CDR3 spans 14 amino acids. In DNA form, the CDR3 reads TGCGCCCCGACTAGCGGGAGGTCGGGCAATGAGCAGTTCTTC. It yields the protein CAPTSGRSGNEQFF.

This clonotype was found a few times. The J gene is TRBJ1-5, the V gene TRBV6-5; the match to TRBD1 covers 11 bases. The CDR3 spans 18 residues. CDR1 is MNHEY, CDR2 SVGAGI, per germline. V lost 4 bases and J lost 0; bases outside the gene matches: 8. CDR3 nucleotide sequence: TGTGCCAGCAGTTCCAGGGGACAGGGGGTTTTTAGCAATCAGCCCCAGCATTTT. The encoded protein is CASSSRGQGVFSNQPQHF.

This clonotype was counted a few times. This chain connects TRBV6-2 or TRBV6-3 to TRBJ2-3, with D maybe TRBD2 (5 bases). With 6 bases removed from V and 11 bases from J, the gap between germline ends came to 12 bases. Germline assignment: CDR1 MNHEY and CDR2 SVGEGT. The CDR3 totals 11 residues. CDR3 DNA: TGTGCCAGCAGCGATATCCGGGGGCAGTATTTT. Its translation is CASSDIRGQYF.

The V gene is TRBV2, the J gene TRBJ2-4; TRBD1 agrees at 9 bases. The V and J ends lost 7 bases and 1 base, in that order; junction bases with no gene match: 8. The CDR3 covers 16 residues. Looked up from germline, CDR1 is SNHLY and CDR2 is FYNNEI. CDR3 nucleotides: TGTGCCAGCAATGTATTACAGGGGGCTGCCAAAAACATTCAGTACTTC. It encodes CASNVLQGAAKNIQYF.

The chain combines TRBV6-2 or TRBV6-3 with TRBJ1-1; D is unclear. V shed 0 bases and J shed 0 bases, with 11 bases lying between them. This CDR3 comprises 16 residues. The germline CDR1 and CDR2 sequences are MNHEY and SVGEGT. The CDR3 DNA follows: TGTGCCAGCAGTTACTCGAGAAGTTCCATGAACACTGAAGCTTTCTTT. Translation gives CASSYSRSSMNTEAFF.

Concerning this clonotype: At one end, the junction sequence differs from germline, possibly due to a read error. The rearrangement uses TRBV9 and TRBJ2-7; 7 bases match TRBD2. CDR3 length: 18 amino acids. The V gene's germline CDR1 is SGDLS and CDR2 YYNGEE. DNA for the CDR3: TGTGACAGCAGCGTAGCTACGAGGGCTAGCGGAAGCTCCTACGAGCAGTACTTC. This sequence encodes CDSSVATRASGSSYEQYF.

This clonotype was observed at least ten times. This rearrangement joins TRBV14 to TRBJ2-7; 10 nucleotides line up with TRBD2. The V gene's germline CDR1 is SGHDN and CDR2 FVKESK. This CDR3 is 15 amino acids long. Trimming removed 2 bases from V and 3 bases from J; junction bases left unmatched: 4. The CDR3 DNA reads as TGTGCCAGCAGCCAACTAGCGGGAGTCTTCTACGAGCAGTACTTC. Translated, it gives CASSQLAGVFYEQYF.

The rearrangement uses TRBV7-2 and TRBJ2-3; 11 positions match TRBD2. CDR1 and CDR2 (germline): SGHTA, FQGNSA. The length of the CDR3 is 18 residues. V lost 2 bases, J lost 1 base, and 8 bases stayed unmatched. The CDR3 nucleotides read TGTGCCAGCAGCTTAAGGGCTAGCGGGGGGCTGGGCACAGATACGCAGTATTTT. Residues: CASSLRASGGLGTDTQYF.

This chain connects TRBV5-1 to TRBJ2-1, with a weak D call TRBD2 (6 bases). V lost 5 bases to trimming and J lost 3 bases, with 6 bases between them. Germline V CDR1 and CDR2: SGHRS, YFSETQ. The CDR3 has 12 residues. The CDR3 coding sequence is TGCGCCAGCAGGGAGGGCTACAATGAGCAGTTCTTC. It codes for CASREGYNEQFF.

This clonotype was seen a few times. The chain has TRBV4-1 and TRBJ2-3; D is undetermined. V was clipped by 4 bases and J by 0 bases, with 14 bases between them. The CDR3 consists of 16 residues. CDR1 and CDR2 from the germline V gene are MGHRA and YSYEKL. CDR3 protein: CASSPLAPASTDTQYF. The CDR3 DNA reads TGCGCCAGCAGCCCTTTAGCTCCCGCTAGCACAGATACGCAGTATTTT.

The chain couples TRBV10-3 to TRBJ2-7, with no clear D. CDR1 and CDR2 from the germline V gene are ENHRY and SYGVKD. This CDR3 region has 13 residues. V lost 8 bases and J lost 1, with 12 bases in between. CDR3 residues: CAIRRGPSYEQYF. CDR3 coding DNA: TGTGCCATCCGTAGAGGCCCTTCCTACGAGCAGTACTTC.

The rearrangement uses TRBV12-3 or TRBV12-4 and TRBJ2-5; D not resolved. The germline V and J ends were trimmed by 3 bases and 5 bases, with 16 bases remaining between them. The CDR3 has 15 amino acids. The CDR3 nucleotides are TGTGCCAGCAGTTTCTCCTTTATGGGGTCGGAGACCCAGTACTTC. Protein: CASSFSFMGSETQYF.

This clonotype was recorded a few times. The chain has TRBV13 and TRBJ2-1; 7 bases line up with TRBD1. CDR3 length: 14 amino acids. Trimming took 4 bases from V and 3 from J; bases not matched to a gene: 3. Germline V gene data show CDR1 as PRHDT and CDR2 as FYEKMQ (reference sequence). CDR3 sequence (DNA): TGTGCCAGCAGCTCCAGGGACAGCTACAATGAGCAGTTCTTC. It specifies CASSSRDSYNEQFF.

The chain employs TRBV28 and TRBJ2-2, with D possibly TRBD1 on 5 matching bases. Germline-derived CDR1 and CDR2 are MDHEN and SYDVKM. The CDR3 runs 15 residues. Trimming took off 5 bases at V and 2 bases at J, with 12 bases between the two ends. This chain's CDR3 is CASSKGQFNTGELFF. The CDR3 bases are TGTGCCAGCAGTAAGGGGCAGTTTAACACCGGGGAGCTGTTTTTT.

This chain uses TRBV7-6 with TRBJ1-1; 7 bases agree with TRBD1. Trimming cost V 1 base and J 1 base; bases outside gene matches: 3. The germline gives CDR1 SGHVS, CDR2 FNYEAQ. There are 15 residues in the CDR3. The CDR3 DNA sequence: TGTGCCAGCAGCTTAGTTAAGGGGGCGAACACTGAAGCTTTCTTT. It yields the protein CASSLVKGANTEAFF. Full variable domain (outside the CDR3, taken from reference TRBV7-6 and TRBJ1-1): GAGVSQSPRYKVTKRGQDVALRCDPISGHVSLYWYRQALGQGPEFLTYFNYEAQQDKSGLPNDRFSAERPEGSISTLTIQRTEQRDSAMYRCASSLVKGANTEAFFGQGTRLTVV.

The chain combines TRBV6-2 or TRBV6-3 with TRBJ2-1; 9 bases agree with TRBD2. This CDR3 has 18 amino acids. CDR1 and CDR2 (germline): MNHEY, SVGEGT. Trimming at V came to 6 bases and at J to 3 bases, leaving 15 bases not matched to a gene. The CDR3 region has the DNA TGTGCCAGCAGCCCACTCCCCCCCATAGCGGGAGTCTACAATGAGCAGTTCTTC. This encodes CASSPLPPIAGVYNEQFF.

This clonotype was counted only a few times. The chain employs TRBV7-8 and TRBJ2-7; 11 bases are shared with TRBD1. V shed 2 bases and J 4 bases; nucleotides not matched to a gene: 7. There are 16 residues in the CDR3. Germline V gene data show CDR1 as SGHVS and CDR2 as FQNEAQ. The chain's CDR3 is CASSLRWDRGIYEQYF. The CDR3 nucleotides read TGTGCCAGCAGCTTAAGGTGGGACAGGGGGATTTACGAGCAGTACTTC. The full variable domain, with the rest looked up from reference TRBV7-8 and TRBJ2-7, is GAGVSQSPRYKVAKRGQDVALRCDPISGHVSLFWYQQALGQGPEFLTYFQNEAQLDKSGLPSDRFFAERPEGSVSTLKIQRTQQEDSAVYLCASSLRWDRGIYEQYFGPGTRLTVT.

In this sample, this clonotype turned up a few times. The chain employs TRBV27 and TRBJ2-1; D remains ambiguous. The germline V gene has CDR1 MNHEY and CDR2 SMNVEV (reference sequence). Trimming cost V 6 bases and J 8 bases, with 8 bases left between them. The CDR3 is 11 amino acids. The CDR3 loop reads CASRLYDEQFF. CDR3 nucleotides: TGTGCCAGCAGACTCTATGATGAGCAGTTCTTC.

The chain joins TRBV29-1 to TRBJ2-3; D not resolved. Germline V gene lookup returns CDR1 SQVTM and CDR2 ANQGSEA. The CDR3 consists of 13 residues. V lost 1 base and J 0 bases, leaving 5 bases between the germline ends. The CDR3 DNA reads TGCAGCGTTGAAGTCGGCAGCACAGATACGCAGTATTTT. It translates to CSVEVGSTDTQYF.

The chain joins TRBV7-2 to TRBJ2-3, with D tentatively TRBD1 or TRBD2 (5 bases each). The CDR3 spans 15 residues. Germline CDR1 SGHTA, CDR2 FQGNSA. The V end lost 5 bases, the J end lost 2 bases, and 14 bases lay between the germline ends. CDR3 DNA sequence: TGTGCCAGCAGCCACGCCGGGACCTTCACAGATACGCAGTATTTT. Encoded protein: CASSHAGTFTDTQYF.